This T cell receptor (beta chain) was recorded in a study of T cell changes during pregnancy in multiple sclerosis. CDR1 is MNHEY and CDR2 is SVGAGI in the germline V gene. Unmatched junction bases numbered 3, after V lost 3 bases and J lost 0 bases. This CDR3 has 15 residues. Only in-frame clones appear in the TCRdb table, and some are missing; sequencing was by immunoSEQ multiplex PCR. The table shows approximately 49,000 clones, with about 91% occurring only once. This chain links TRBV6-5 with TRBJ2-7, with 9 bases identical to TRBD1. The source is a female donor with multiple sclerosis, enrolled in a pregnancy study. The material sequenced was peripheral blood, taken after pregnancy. This chain's CDR3 is CASSYGTGSSYEQYF. CDR3 nucleotide sequence: TGTGCCAGCAGTTATGGGACAGGGAGCTCCTACGAGCAGTACTTC.